Following are 5 T cell receptor beta chains from one sample sequenced in a study of blood T cell repertoires in COVID-19. Method: immunoSEQ multiplex PCR; TCRdb's copy keeps in-frame clones and lacks some. Of 75,000 to 80,000 clones in the sample, approximately 80% were seen once. Material for sequencing was peripheral blood. The receptors derive from a woman aged 60-70 years with acute or convalescent COVID-19.

V is TRBV7-2 and J is TRBJ2-3; TRBD2 aligns across 8 bases. Germline CDR1 SGHTA, CDR2 FQGNSA. The CDR3 covers 15 residues. V lost 4 bases, J lost 1 base, and 4 bases stayed unmatched. CDR3 bases: TGTGCCAGCAGCTCGCTGCGGGGGGGCACAGATACGCAGTATTTT. Its translation: CASSSLRGGTDTQYF.

V and J are TRBV7-6 and TRBJ2-7, with a tentative D call TRBD1 (6 bases). Per germline, CDR1 SGHVS and CDR2 FNYEAQ. Trimming pared 0 bases from V and 7 bases from J, leaving 31 bases between. The CDR3 runs to 20 residues. CDR3 region: CASSLALVTYGTPNGLEQYF. In nucleotides, the CDR3 is TGTGCCAGCAGCTTAGCGCTAGTTACCTACGGGACACCCAACGGTTTGGAGCAGTACTTC.

The rearrangement links TRBV6-6 to TRBJ1-4; D is possibly TRBD1 (6 bases). Germline V gene lookup returns CDR1 MNHNY and CDR2 SVGAGI (reference sequence). This CDR3 contains 14 residues. The V end was cut by 2 bases, the J end by 7 bases, with 11 bases between. The CDR3 nucleotides are TGTGCCAGCAGTTACAGGGGGAATTCTGAAAAACTGTTTTTT. The encoded protein is CASSYRGNSEKLFF.

The chain uses TRBV28 and TRBJ1-2; TRBD1 matches 10 bases. V lost 5 bases to trimming and J lost 2 bases; unmatched junction nucleotides: 5. From germline, CDR1 is MDHEN and CDR2 SYDVKM. This CDR3 contains 15 residues. CDR3 sequence: CASSPTGGPNYGYTF. The CDR3 coding sequence is TGTGCCAGCAGTCCGACAGGGGGCCCGAACTATGGCTACACCTTC.

The chain couples TRBV10-3 to TRBJ2-5; TRBD1 agrees at 9 bases. The CDR3 is 15 residues long. The V and J ends lost 8 bases and 1 base, in that order; junction bases with no gene match: 8. Germline V gene data show CDR1 as ENHRY and CDR2 as SYGVKD. The CDR3 DNA reads TGTGCCATCTCCCCCGGGACAGGGCTCCAAGAGACCCAGTACTTC. Amino acid sequence: CAISPGTGLQETQYF.